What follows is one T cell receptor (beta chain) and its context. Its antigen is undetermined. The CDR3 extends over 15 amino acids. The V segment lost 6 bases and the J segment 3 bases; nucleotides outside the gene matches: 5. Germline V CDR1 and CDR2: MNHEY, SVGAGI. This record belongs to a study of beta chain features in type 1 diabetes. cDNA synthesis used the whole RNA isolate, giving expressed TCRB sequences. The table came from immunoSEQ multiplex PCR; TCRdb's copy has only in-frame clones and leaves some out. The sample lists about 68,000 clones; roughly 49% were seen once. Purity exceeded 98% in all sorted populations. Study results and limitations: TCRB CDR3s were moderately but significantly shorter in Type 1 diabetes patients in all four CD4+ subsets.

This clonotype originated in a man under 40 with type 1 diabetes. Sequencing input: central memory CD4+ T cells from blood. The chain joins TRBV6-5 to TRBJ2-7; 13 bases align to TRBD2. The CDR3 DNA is TGTGCCAGCAGGGATAGACTAGCGGGGGGCTACGAGCAGTACTTC. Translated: CASRDRLAGGYEQYF.